This passage covers 2 T cell receptor beta chains from one sample sequenced in a study of blood T cell repertoires in COVID-19. Using immunoSEQ multiplex PCR, the repertoire was profiled, and TCRdb retains in-frame clones only, with some absent. The sample lists some 110,000 clones, approximately 80% seen once, with roughly 6% in the top ten. The source material was peripheral blood. Receptor source: a man aged 65 to 79 with acute or convalescent COVID-19.

The chain combines TRBV5-4 with TRBJ2-6; 7 bases are a match to TRBD2. Germline lookup yields CDR1 SGHNT and CDR2 YYREEE (reference sequence). The CDR3 is 16 amino acids. The V segment lost 0 bases and the J segment 4 bases; nucleotides outside the gene matches: 4. The CDR3 loop is CASSLERGEGANVLTF. The CDR3 region has the DNA TGTGCCAGCAGCTTGGAGCGGGGTGAAGGGGCCAACGTCCTGACTTTC.

The gene calls are TRBV28 and TRBJ1-2; 7 positions agree with TRBD1. This CDR3 is 14 amino acids long. V dropped 6 bases and J dropped 8; count of bases not matched to a gene: 12. Germline CDR1 MDHEN, CDR2 SYDVKM. This CDR3 is CASRERGLRRGYTF. The CDR3 DNA is TGTGCCAGCAGGGAAAGGGGGCTGAGGCGGGGCTACACCTTC.